The 28 T cell receptor beta chains listed next were all sequenced from one sample in a study of blood T cell repertoires in COVID-19. Sequencing used immunoSEQ multiplex PCR; TCRdb keeps in-frame clones, though not all of them. The sample has some 110,000 clones, approximately 72% seen once; the top ten hold approximately 19%. The sample comprised peripheral blood. The receptors come from a woman between 70 and 85 years old with acute or convalescent COVID-19.

This chain connects TRBV3-1 (or the pseudogene TRBV3-2) to TRBJ1-6, with unresolved D. CDR1 and CDR2 from the germline V gene are LGHDT and YNNKEL (reference sequence). The V end was cut by 1 base, the J end by 2 bases, with 12 bases between. The CDR3 covers 17 residues. CDR3: CASSQVSGRTYNSPLHF. For the CDR3, the DNA is TGTGCCAGCAGCCAAGTTTCGGGGAGAACCTATAATTCACCCCTCCACTTT.

This chain links TRBV6-6 with TRBJ1-1; D perhaps matches TRBD1 (5 bases). Deletions cut 7 bases from V and 4 bases from J, with 13 bases between. Per germline, CDR1 MNHNY and CDR2 SVGAGI (reference sequence). The CDR3 runs to 13 residues. The CDR3 loop reads CASTPAGVTEAFF. CDR3 DNA sequence: TGTGCCAGCACCCCCGCGGGGGTCACTGAAGCTTTCTTT.

This clone was seen once. The J gene is TRBJ2-5, the V gene TRBV30, with TRBD2 matching over 11 bases. Germline assignment: CDR1 GTSNPN and CDR2 SVGIG (reference sequence). The ends lost 1 base at V and 0 bases at J; junction bases unmatched: 4. The CDR3 is 16 amino acids. CDR3 loop: CAWSDASGGYQETQYF. The CDR3 bases are TGTGCCTGGAGTGACGCTAGCGGGGGGTACCAAGAGACCCAGTACTTC.

V is TRBV4-1 and J is TRBJ1-2; 9 positions agree with TRBD1. There are 15 residues in the CDR3. V shed 2 bases and J 5 bases; nucleotides not matched to a gene: 6. The germline gives CDR1 MGHRA, CDR2 YSYEKL. The CDR3 DNA sequence: TGCGCCAGCAGCCAATCCACAGGGGGCGCATATGGCTACACCTTC. This encodes CASSQSTGGAYGYTF.

The chain couples TRBV10-3 to TRBJ1-6; the D gene is possibly TRBD1 (6 bases). This CDR3 comprises 13 residues. The V gene's germline CDR1 is ENHRY and CDR2 SYGVKD. V shed 6 bases and J shed 4 bases, with 7 bases lying between them. CDR3 sequence: CAIRDRYNSPLHF. CDR3 coding DNA: TGTGCCATCAGGGACAGATATAATTCACCCCTCCACTTT.

The chain couples TRBV19 to TRBJ2-3; D may be TRBD1 (5 bases). Germline-derived CDR1 and CDR2 are LNHDA and SQIVND (reference sequence). V was shortened by 4 bases and J by 0 bases, with 11 bases between the two germline ends. The CDR3 is 15 amino acids. DNA of the CDR3: TGTGCCAGTAGTACAACAGGCCCAAGCACAGATACGCAGTATTTT. Translated: CASSTTGPSTDTQYF.

This clone came up many times. CDR3 DNA: TGCGCCAGCAGCCAAGGATACCCCGGGTTCCCCATATATTTT. This sequence encodes CASSQGYPGFPIYF. The chain employs TRBV4-1 and TRBJ1-3, with D uncertain. The CDR3 has 14 amino acids. Germline CDR1 and CDR2: MGHRA and YSYEKL. V shed 1 base and J shed 11 bases, with 15 bases lying between them.

DNA for the CDR3: TGTGCCAGCAGTCCCGGGACTAGCACAGATACGCAGTATTTT. Amino acids: CASSPGTSTDTQYF. The rearrangement joins TRBV6-4 to TRBJ2-3; tentative D call: TRBD2 (6 bases). Trimming stripped 5 bases from V and 0 bases from J, with 9 bases between. The CDR3 contains 14 residues. Germline CDR1 MRHNA, CDR2 SNTAGT.

This clone was seen once. V gene TRBV30 combines with J gene TRBJ1-2; D possibly corresponds to TRBD1 (6 bases). This CDR3 comprises 13 residues. V lost 5 bases and J lost 6, with 16 bases in between. CDR1 is GTSNPN, CDR2 SVGIG, per germline (reference sequence). CDR3 in amino acids: CAWGGAGLHGYTF. The CDR3, as DNA: TGTGCCTGGGGGGGGGCAGGGCTACATGGCTACACCTTC.

This clone was seen only once. The chain couples TRBV20-1 to TRBJ2-4, with 7 bases matching TRBD2. Trimming removed 3 bases from V and 2 bases from J; junction bases left unmatched: 7. Germline CDR1 and CDR2: DFQATT and SNEGSKA (reference sequence). CDR3 length: 15 residues. The CDR3 DNA follows: TGCAGTGCTAGTCGGGGGGTTTTCTCCAAAAACATTCAGTACTTC. Protein sequence: CSASRGVFSKNIQYF.

This clone was seen a few times. The chain combines TRBV5-5 with TRBJ1-2; unclear D gene. This CDR3 contains 14 residues. The germline V gene has CDR1 SGHKS and CDR2 YYEKEE (reference sequence). The V and J ends lost 0 bases and 4 bases respectively, with 10 bases between them. This CDR3 reads CASSLESGPYGYTF. In DNA, the CDR3 is TGTGCCAGCAGCTTGGAATCGGGTCCCTATGGCTACACCTTC.

V is TRBV6-2 or TRBV6-3 and J is TRBJ1-1; no definite D call. This CDR3 contains 15 residues. The V gene lost 6 bases and the J gene lost 1 base, with 15 bases spanning the gap. Germline V gives CDR1 MNHEY, CDR2 SVGEGT. CDR3 amino acids: CASSPIRRQNTEAFF. The DNA for the CDR3 is TGTGCCAGCAGCCCTATCAGGAGGCAGAACACTGAAGCTTTCTTT.

This clone was recorded a few times. This same CDR3 is encoded by further DNA sequences in the sample. The chain uses TRBV27 and TRBJ2-6; maybe TRBD2 (5 bases). The V end was cut by 6 bases, the J end by 0 bases, with 9 bases between. From germline, CDR1 is MNHEY and CDR2 SMNVEV (reference sequence). The CDR3 is made up of 15 amino acids. The CDR3 loop reads CASSSGFSGANVLTF. CDR3 in DNA: TGTGCCAGCAGCTCGGGGTTCTCTGGGGCCAACGTCCTGACTTTC.

This rearrangement joins TRBV6-5 to TRBJ2-7, with D perhaps matching TRBD1 (5 bases). The CDR3 spans 14 residues. V was clipped by 8 bases and J by 2 bases, with 16 bases between them. Per germline, CDR1 MNHEY and CDR2 SVGAGI. CDR3 nucleotides: TGTGCCAGCGAAGCGCTCACAGGAACCTACGAGCAGTACTTC. It codes for CASEALTGTYEQYF.

The CDR3 region has the DNA TGTGCCTGGAGCTTACAGGAACCCTATGGCTACACCTTC. This gives the protein CAWSLQEPYGYTF. The chain links TRBV30 to TRBJ1-2; a possible D gene is TRBD1 (5 bases). Trimming cost V 3 bases and J 4 bases, with 12 bases left between them. This CDR3 region has 13 residues. CDR1 GTSNPN and CDR2 SVGIG come from the germline V gene (reference sequence). Full variable domain (remainder filled in from reference TRBV30 and TRBJ1-2): SQTIHQWPATLVQPVGSPLSLECTVEGTSNPNLYWYRQAAGRGLQLLFYSVGIGQISSEVPQNLSASRPQDRQFILSSKKLLLSDSGFYLCAWSLQEPYGYTFGSGTRLTVV.

This sequence joins TRBV15 and TRBJ1-2; 8 nucleotides agree with TRBD1. The CDR3 length is 16 residues. The V segment lost 2 bases and the J segment 4 bases; nucleotides outside the gene matches: 9. Germline V gene data show CDR1 as LNHNV and CDR2 as YYDKDF (reference sequence). CDR3 in amino acids: CATSRSGQGSIYGYTF. DNA for the CDR3: TGTGCCACCAGCAGATCCGGACAGGGAAGTATCTATGGCTACACCTTC.

J is TRBJ1-6 and V is TRBV4-1, with D perhaps matching TRBD1 (6 bases). The CDR3 is made up of 15 amino acids. The V gene's germline CDR1 is MGHRA and CDR2 YSYEKL. V shed 0 bases and J shed 9 bases, with 12 bases lying between them. CDR3 DNA: TGCGCCAGCAGCCAAGAAGGGGGGGCGGTTTCACCCCTCCACTTT. As protein: CASSQEGGAVSPLHF.

The chain carries TRBV5-1 and TRBJ1-3, with D maybe TRBD1 (6 bases). Between the trimmed V and J ends, which lost 0 bases and 0 bases, there was a span of 10 bases. This CDR3 has 16 amino acids. Germline V gene data show CDR1 as SGHRS and CDR2 as YFSETQ. The CDR3 loop is CASSLAQGLSGNTIYF. For the CDR3, the DNA is TGCGCCAGCAGCTTGGCACAGGGCCTCTCTGGAAACACCATATATTTT.

The chain combines TRBV30 with TRBJ1-2; 8 bases map to TRBD1. Germline-derived CDR1 and CDR2 are GTSNPN and SVGIG (reference sequence). This CDR3 contains 14 residues. The trim removed 6 bases at V and 4 bases at J, leaving 10 bases unmatched. The CDR3 reads CACDRGAIIYGYTF. The CDR3 DNA reads as TGTGCCTGTGACAGGGGCGCAATAATCTATGGCTACACCTTC.

The chain couples TRBV12-2 to TRBJ1-4. TRBV12-2 has pseudogene status. The CDR3 sequence is 20 residues long. CDR3 loop: CASRLAGSDHPSGTNEKLFF. CDR3 bases: TGTGCAAGTCGCTTAGCCGGGAGTGACCACCCCAGCGGGACTAATGAAAAACTGTTTTTT.

The chain uses TRBV6-5 and TRBJ2-7; 8 nucleotides align to TRBD1. Germline V gene data show CDR1 as MNHEY and CDR2 as SVGAGI. The CDR3 has 14 amino acids. The ends lost 7 bases at V and 0 bases at J; junction bases unmatched: 5. The chain's CDR3 is CASTRTGSSYEQYF. CDR3 in DNA: TGTGCCAGCACTAGGACAGGGAGCTCCTACGAGCAGTACTTC.

This clone was seen just once. CDR3 residues: CASSVTSGNTEAFF. CDR3 nucleotide sequence: TGTGCCAGCAGCGTCACGTCAGGGAACACTGAAGCTTTCTTT. The chain joins TRBV9 to TRBJ1-1; D unresolved. Germline CDR1 SGDLS, CDR2 YYNGEE. V dropped 2 bases and J dropped 1 base, with 9 bases sitting between them. This CDR3 is built from 14 residues.

The chain is built from TRBV5-4 and TRBJ1-6; 9 nucleotides agree with TRBD1. This CDR3 is built from 16 residues. Trimming took 2 bases from V and 8 from J; bases not matched to a gene: 8. Germline CDR1 is SGHNT and CDR2 is YYREEE (reference sequence). In nucleotides, the CDR3 is TGTGCCAGCAGCTTAATGGGACAGGGTCGGTATTCACCCCTCCACTTT. Amino acids: CASSLMGQGRYSPLHF.

This chain links TRBV11-2 with TRBJ1-5, with a tentative D call TRBD1 (5 bases). V was clipped by 0 bases and J by 5 bases, with 11 bases between them. This CDR3 contains 15 residues. Germline V gives CDR1 SGHAT, CDR2 FQNNGV. The CDR3 spells CASSLDGRVDQPQHF. As DNA, the CDR3 is TGTGCCAGCAGCTTAGATGGCAGGGTAGATCAGCCCCAGCATTTT. Full variable domain (missing parts from reference TRBV11-2 and TRBJ1-5): EAGVAQSPRYKIIEKRQSVAFWCNPISGHATLYWYQQILGQGPKLLIQFQNNGVVDDSQLPKDRFSAERLKGVDSTLKIQPAKLEDSAVYLCASSLDGRVDQPQHFGDGTRLSIL.

CDR3: CASSQDLSAPQYF. The CDR3, as DNA: TGTGCCAGCAGCCAAGACCTGAGTGCCCCCCAGTACTTC. This chain uses TRBV14 with TRBJ2-5; no firm D call. Trimming took off 0 bases at V and 9 bases at J, with 11 bases between the two ends. The CDR3 is made up of 13 amino acids. CDR1 is SGHDN and CDR2 is FVKESK in the germline V gene.

V gene TRBV28 combines with J gene TRBJ2-7, with 7 positions matching TRBD1. The CDR3 sequence is 14 residues long. Germline CDR1 reads MDHEN; CDR2 reads SYDVKM. The V and J ends lost 5 bases and 2 bases, in that order; junction bases with no gene match: 6. The DNA for the CDR3 is TGTGCCAGCAGTCCTAACAGGGGAACCTACGAGCAGTACTTC. Its translation is CASSPNRGTYEQYF.

Only one count was recorded for this clone. This chain links TRBV19 with TRBJ1-1; weak D call: TRBD1 (5 bases). The CDR3 sequence is 14 residues long. Trimming took off 6 bases at V and 1 base at J, with 12 bases between the two ends. Germline lookup yields CDR1 LNHDA and CDR2 SQIVND (reference sequence). The CDR3 nucleotides are TGTGCCAGTAGGTTGACAGAAAGGAACACTGAAGCTTTCTTT. This gives the protein CASRLTERNTEAFF.

The V gene is TRBV6-2 or TRBV6-3, the J gene TRBJ1-6, with D perhaps matching TRBD1 (5 bases). Germline V gene lookup returns CDR1 MNHEY and CDR2 SVGEGT. The CDR3 contains 15 residues. V lost 1 base and J lost 9, with 13 bases in between. CDR3 DNA: TGTGCCAGCAGTTACTGGGGGACTGGAGGTTCACCCCTCCACTTT. Protein product: CASSYWGTGGSPLHF.